This entry features one TCR beta chain sequence. Repertoires were generated with immunoSEQ multiplex PCR, while TCRdb's copy carries only in-frame clones and drops some. This table holds about 330,000 clones, around 86% found once. This entry is derived from a study of blood T cell repertoires in COVID-19. For the study at large: Sites across the United States, Italy and Spain contributed samples from acute and convalescent COVID-19. The cDNA or gDNA used as material had been derived from T cells, B-cell-depleted T cells, or PBMCs.

CDR3 length equals 16 residues. Germline lookup yields CDR1 SGDLS and CDR2 YYNGEE. Trimming at V came to 3 bases and at J to 3 bases, leaving 9 bases not matched to a gene. The V and J genes are TRBV9 and TRBJ2-7; 10 bases map to TRBD2. The clonotype was recovered from a woman between 45 and 65 years old with acute or convalescent COVID-19. Sequences were obtained from peripheral blood. CDR3 DNA sequence: TGTGCCAGCAGCGCCCTCGAGACTAGCGGGCACTACGAGCAGTACTTC. This translates into CASSALETSGHYEQYF. The whole variable domain, remainder taken from reference TRBV9 and TRBJ2-7, is DSGVTQTPKHLITATGQRVTLRCSPRSGDLSVYWYQQSLDQGLQFLIQYYNGEERAKGNILERFSAQQFPDLHSELNLSSLELGDSALYFCASSALETSGHYEQYFGPGTRLTVT.